The 18 T cell receptor beta chains below all came from one sample that was sequenced in a study of cytomegalovirus exposure and HLA in healthy donors. Method: immunoSEQ multiplex PCR; TCRdb's copy keeps in-frame clones and lacks some. This repertoire shows 90,000 to 100,000 clones, 87% found once; its top ten account for 5.5% to 7.5%. The specimen was PBMCs. All receptors derive from a man between 18 and 35 years old in good health and CMV-seropositive.

The chain joins TRBV11-2 to TRBJ2-1; 9 positions match TRBD2. This CDR3 is built from 16 residues. Germline CDR1 reads SGHAT; CDR2 reads FQNNGV. V shed 2 bases, J shed 6 bases, and the junction held 8 bases outside the gene matches. Here the CDR3 reads CASSLRRTSARNEQFF. CDR3 nucleotides: TGTGCCAGCAGCTTACGGAGGACTAGCGCACGCAATGAGCAGTTCTTC.

The rearrangement uses TRBV5-1 and TRBJ2-3, with TRBD1 matching 10 bases. The CDR3 covers 14 residues. Trimming took 4 bases from V and 4 from J; bases not matched to a gene: 3. CDR1 SGHRS and CDR2 YFSETQ come from the germline V gene. The CDR3 spells CASSRDRGPDTQYF. In DNA, the CDR3 is TGCGCCAGCAGCCGGGACAGGGGACCAGATACGCAGTATTTT.

The chain joins TRBV5-1 to TRBJ2-7; tentative D call: TRBD2 (7 bases). Germline V gives CDR1 SGHRS, CDR2 YFSETQ. V lost 0 bases and J 4 bases, leaving 14 bases between the germline ends. There are 15 residues in the CDR3. CDR3 sequence (DNA): TGCGCCAGCAGCTTGGTTCCGGGGGGCTCTTACGAGCAGTACTTC. As protein: CASSLVPGGSYEQYF. Based on the CDR3 plus reference TRBV5-1 and TRBJ2-7, the full variable domain is KAGVTQTPRYLIKTRGQQVTLSCSPISGHRSVSWYQQTPGQGLQFLFEYFSETQRNKGNFPGRFSGRQFSNSRSEMNVSTLELGDSALYLCASSLVPGGSYEQYFGPGTRLTVT.

This clone is a singleton in its sample. The V and J genes are TRBV19 and TRBJ2-1, with 11 bases lining up with TRBD2. CDR3 size: 14 residues. Germline V gene data show CDR1 as LNHDA and CDR2 as SQIVND (reference sequence). With V trimmed by 9 bases and J by 10 bases, 11 bases remained unmatched. The CDR3 spells CASTLGTSGWEQFF. CDR3 nucleotide sequence: TGTGCCAGCACCCTCGGGACTAGCGGCTGGGAGCAGTTCTTC.

The chain carries TRBV11-3 and TRBJ2-7; 10 nucleotides agree with TRBD2. CDR1 is SGHNT and CDR2 is YENEEA in the germline V gene. The CDR3 sequence is 16 residues long. J gave up 1 base and V 0 bases, and 3 bases lay outside the gene matches. This CDR3 reads CASSLEWTSGSYEQYF. The CDR3 DNA sequence: TGTGCCAGCAGCTTAGAGTGGACTAGCGGTTCCTACGAGCAGTACTTC.

The rearrangement links TRBV6-5 to TRBJ1-1; TRBD1 is a possible D gene (6 bases). CDR1 and CDR2 (germline): MNHEY, SVGAGI. This CDR3 has 13 residues. V was pared by 1 base and J by 7 bases, with 10 bases between. CDR3 loop: CASSYLTGLEAFF. The CDR3 DNA reads as TGTGCCAGCAGTTACTTGACAGGCCTTGAAGCTTTCTTT.

The rearrangement links TRBV7-2 to TRBJ1-1, with 10 bases that match TRBD1. Germline V gene sequence: CDR1 SGHTA, CDR2 FQGNSA. With V trimmed by 5 bases and J by 10 bases, 10 bases remained unmatched. CDR3 length: 14 amino acids. The CDR3: CASSAAGTGVGAFF. For the CDR3, the DNA is TGTGCCAGCAGCGCCGCCGGGACAGGGGTGGGAGCTTTCTTT. The full variable domain, completed using reference TRBV7-2 and TRBJ1-1, is GAGVSQSPSNKVTEKGKDVELRCDPISGHTALYWYRQSLGQGLEFLIYFQGNSAPDKSGLPSDRFSAERTGGSVSTLTIQRTQQEDSAVYLCASSAAGTGVGAFFGQGTRLTVV.

This clone is a singleton in its sample. The chain combines TRBV19 with TRBJ1-1, with a possible D match to TRBD1 (6 bases). Germline CDR1 reads LNHDA; CDR2 reads SQIVND (reference sequence). V lost 8 bases and J 2 bases, leaving 15 bases between the germline ends. The CDR3 is made up of 14 amino acids. The CDR3 DNA reads as TGTGCCAGTGGCCCGAACAGGGACAACACTGAAGCTTTCTTT. Translating gives CASGPNRDNTEAFF. Supplemented by reference TRBV19 and TRBJ1-1, the full variable domain reads DGGITQSPKYLFRKEGQNVTLSCEQNLNHDAMYWYRQDPGQGLRLIYYSQIVNDFQKGDIAEGYSVSREKKESFPLTVTSAQKNPTAFYLCASGPNRDNTEAFFGQGTRLTVV.

The rearrangement links TRBV6-6 to TRBJ2-1, with 13 bases fitting TRBD2. The CDR3 has 15 residues. CDR1 and CDR2 (germline): MNHNY, SVGAGI (reference sequence). J lost 7 bases, V lost 4 bases, and 4 bases had no gene match. CDR3 loop: CASSSVLAGGNEQFF. The CDR3 nucleotides are TGTGCCAGCAGTTCCGTACTAGCGGGAGGGAATGAGCAGTTCTTC.

V is TRBV5-4 and J is TRBJ2-5; 9 bases match TRBD2. The germline CDR1 and CDR2 sequences are SGHNT and YYREEE (reference sequence). V shed 4 bases, J shed 4 bases, and the junction held 11 bases outside the gene matches. The CDR3 totals 16 residues. This CDR3 reads CASSRGASGTLETQYF. The CDR3 coding sequence is TGTGCCAGCAGCCGGGGGGCTAGCGGGACTCTAGAGACCCAGTACTTC.

The rearrangement links TRBV7-9 to TRBJ2-5; the D is unclear. Trimming removed 5 bases from V and 0 bases from J, with 19 bases in between. CDR3 length equals 17 residues. Germline V CDR1 and CDR2: SEHNR, FQNEAQ (reference sequence). This CDR3 is CASSPRQVYGDQETQYF. The CDR3 nucleotides are TGTGCCAGCAGCCCAAGACAAGTTTATGGTGACCAAGAGACCCAGTACTTC.

V usage is TRBV5-1 and J usage is TRBJ2-2, with 7 bases that match TRBD1. J gave up 6 bases and V 4 bases, and 6 bases lay outside the gene matches. Per germline, CDR1 SGHRS and CDR2 YFSETQ. This CDR3 has 14 residues. CDR3 sequence: CASSPGTDPGELFF. The CDR3 DNA sequence: TGCGCCAGCAGCCCTGGGACAGACCCCGGGGAGCTGTTTTTT. Based on the CDR3 plus reference TRBV5-1 and TRBJ2-2, the full variable domain is KAGVTQTPRYLIKTRGQQVTLSCSPISGHRSVSWYQQTPGQGLQFLFEYFSETQRNKGNFPGRFSGRQFSNSRSEMNVSTLELGDSALYLCASSPGTDPGELFFGEGSRLTVL.

The rearrangement uses TRBV19 and TRBJ2-2; 9 bases match TRBD2. The CDR3 runs 16 residues. Germline V gene lookup returns CDR1 LNHDA and CDR2 SQIVND (reference sequence). J lost 6 bases, V lost 3 bases, and 8 bases had no gene match. In nucleotides, the CDR3 is TGTGCCAGTAGTATCACGGCGGGGGGGCTGGCCGGGGAGCTGTTTTTT. It encodes CASSITAGGLAGELFF. Supplemented by reference TRBV19 and TRBJ2-2, the full variable domain reads DGGITQSPKYLFRKEGQNVTLSCEQNLNHDAMYWYRQDPGQGLRLIYYSQIVNDFQKGDIAEGYSVSREKKESFPLTVTSAQKNPTAFYLCASSITAGGLAGELFFGEGSRLTVL.

The V call is TRBV5-1, the J call TRBJ2-7, with 11 positions matching TRBD2. V lost 4 bases and J lost 3; bases outside the gene matches: 6. The CDR3 spans 15 residues. CDR1 is SGHRS and CDR2 is YFSETQ in the germline V gene. The CDR3 spells CASSATSGGLYEQYF. The CDR3 nucleotides are TGCGCCAGCAGCGCAACTAGCGGGGGTCTCTACGAGCAGTACTTC.

V is TRBV27 and J is TRBJ1-3; D is perhaps TRBD1 (6 bases). This CDR3 spans 17 amino acids. CDR1 and CDR2 from the germline V gene are MNHEY and SMNVEV (reference sequence). The ends were cut back, 6 bases at V and 1 base at J, with 19 bases in the middle. This CDR3 reads CASRQGVGLHSGNTIYF. CDR3 nucleotide sequence: TGTGCCAGCAGACAGGGTGTGGGGTTGCATTCTGGAAACACCATATATTTT.

V and J are TRBV7-3 and TRBJ2-1, with D possibly being TRBD2 (6 bases). The germline V and J ends were trimmed by 4 bases and 6 bases, with 16 bases remaining between them. The germline V gene encodes CDR1 SGHTA and CDR2 FQGTGA. CDR3 length: 15 amino acids. Here the CDR3 reads CASSSRTGSGNEQFF. The CDR3 DNA sequence: TGTGCCAGCAGCTCCAGGACCGGGAGTGGCAATGAGCAGTTCTTC.

This clone appeared a single time. This chain uses TRBV4-1 with TRBJ2-3, with TRBD2 matching 9 bases. The CDR3 runs to 17 residues. From germline, CDR1 is MGHRA and CDR2 YSYEKL. With V trimmed by 1 base and J by 2 bases, 7 bases remained unmatched. The DNA for the CDR3 is TGCGCCAGCAGCCAAGTCATGGGCGGGAGGGCCACAGATACGCAGTATTTT. It yields the protein CASSQVMGGRATDTQYF.

The chain joins TRBV6-6 to TRBJ2-7; 16 positions match TRBD2. Germline V gene sequence: CDR1 MNHNY, CDR2 SVGAGI (reference sequence). The trim removed 0 bases at V and 7 bases at J, leaving 0 bases unmatched. This CDR3 comprises 15 residues. The CDR3 loop reads CASSYSGLAGGEQYF. CDR3 DNA sequence: TGTGCCAGCAGTTACTCGGGACTAGCGGGAGGGGAGCAGTACTTC.